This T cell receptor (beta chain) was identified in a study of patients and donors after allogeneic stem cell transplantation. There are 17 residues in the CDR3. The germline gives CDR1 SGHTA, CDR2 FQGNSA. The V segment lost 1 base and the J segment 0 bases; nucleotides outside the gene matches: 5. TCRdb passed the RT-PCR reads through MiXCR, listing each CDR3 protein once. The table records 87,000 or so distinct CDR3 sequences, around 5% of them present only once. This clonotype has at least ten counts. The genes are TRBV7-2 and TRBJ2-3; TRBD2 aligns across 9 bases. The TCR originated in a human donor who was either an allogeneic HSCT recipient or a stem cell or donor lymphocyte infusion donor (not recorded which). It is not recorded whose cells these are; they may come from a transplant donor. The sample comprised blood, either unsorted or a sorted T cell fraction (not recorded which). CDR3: CASSLDPGLASTDTQYF. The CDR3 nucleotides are TGTGCCAGCAGCTTAGACCCCGGACTAGCGAGCACAGATACGCAGTATTTT.